This T cell receptor beta chain was captured by sequencing in a study of identical twins. General study points: Beta out-of-frame sequences displayed a weaker excess of sharing between twins. Analyses of zero insertions could, in part, be confounded by invariant MAIT and iNKT cells.

This clonotype showed up many times. Its cognate antigen is unknown. TCRdb re-called the 5' RACE reads with MiXCR, one entry per CDR3 protein. The data show hundreds of thousands of distinct CDR3 sequences, just over 7% seen once. These data were also filed under a second study, of yellow fever vaccine responses in identical twins.

The sequenced sample was PBMCs. This TCR was recovered from a woman younger than 30 in good health.

This chain's CDR3 is CASSRQTQYF. Written as DNA, the CDR3 is TGTGCCAGTTCTCGACAGACCCAGTACTTC. This sequence joins TRBV25-1 and TRBJ2-5; D is uncertain. Germline V gives CDR1 MGHDK, CDR2 SYGVNS. The length of the CDR3 is 10 residues. V shed 9 bases and J shed 6 bases, with 8 bases lying between them.